This T cell receptor (beta chain) is drawn from a study of response to subunit inactivated influenza vaccine. Germline V lookup: CDR1 SGHTA, CDR2 FQGNSA. Unmatched junction bases numbered 4, after V lost 5 bases and J lost 1 base. The CDR3 is 14 amino acids. Regarding this clonotype: The antigen is undetermined.

Study-wide results and caveats: Authors suggested that a seasonal influenza vaccination recruits few new T cells each time.

Each CDR3 protein is one row after TCRdb ran MiXCR on the RT-PCR reads. This table has 500,000 or so distinct CDR3 sequences, 15% to 20% appearing once. The chain combines TRBV7-2 with TRBJ1-1; 7 positions match TRBD1. The TCR sequence derives from a man between 50 and 70 years old who received an inactivated influenza vaccine. Sequencing used CD4+ T cells sorted from PBMCs, obtained around 25 months after vaccination. CDR3 loop: CASSKQGSNTEAFF. The CDR3 DNA sequence: TGTGCCAGCAGCAAACAGGGGTCGAACACTGAAGCTTTCTTT.